Each of the 21 T cell receptor beta chains below was sequenced from the same sample in a study of T cell responses to AZD1222 COVID-19 vaccine. TCRdb's copy holds only in-frame clones and misses some; the assay was immunoSEQ multiplex PCR. The sample contains approximately 100,000 clones, 90% to 95% of which appear only once. The sample was peripheral blood, taken on day 0 of AZD1222 vaccination. These TCRs come from an adult in good health.

Only a few counts were recorded for this clone. This CDR3 is CASSMAGYNYGYTF. CDR3 coding DNA: TGTGCCAGTAGTATGGCTGGGTACAACTATGGCTACACCTTC. The chain couples TRBV19 to TRBJ1-2; the D is unclear. The CDR3 has 14 amino acids. Germline V gene sequence: CDR1 LNHDA, CDR2 SQIVND (reference sequence). The V and J ends lost 3 bases and 2 bases respectively, with 10 bases between them.

This rearrangement joins TRBV9 to TRBJ2-3; D might be TRBD2 (6 bases). The germline CDR1 and CDR2 sequences are SGDLS and YYNGEE. This CDR3 is 14 amino acids long. Trimming pared 0 bases from V and 2 bases from J, leaving 7 bases between. The CDR3 loop reads CASSVGGDTDTQYF. In DNA form, the CDR3 reads TGTGCCAGCAGCGTAGGGGGGGACACAGATACGCAGTATTTT.

The J gene is TRBJ2-1, the V gene TRBV6-5, with 9 bases fitting TRBD1. The CDR3 extends over 13 amino acids. V was pared by 4 bases and J by 9 bases, with 4 bases of the junction left unmatched. Germline CDR1 MNHEY, CDR2 SVGAGI. CDR3 in amino acids: CASSSQGAGEQFF. In DNA form, the CDR3 reads TGTGCCAGCAGTTCACAGGGGGCTGGTGAGCAGTTCTTC.

On this clone itself: Additional DNA sequences in this sample encode the identical CDR3. The rearrangement uses TRBV27 and TRBJ1-2; weak D call: TRBD1 (6 bases). Germline V gives CDR1 MNHEY, CDR2 SMNVEV (reference sequence). The CDR3 runs to 13 residues. V was clipped by 3 bases and J by 4 bases, with 9 bases between them. The CDR3, as DNA: TGTGCCAGCAGTTTTGGGGGGGCCTATGGCTACACCTTC. It encodes CASSFGGAYGYTF.

The chain links TRBV5-4 to TRBJ2-5; 7 bases fit TRBD2. The CDR3 has 15 residues. The germline V gene encodes CDR1 SGHNT and CDR2 YYREEE (reference sequence). The junction had 7 bases not matched to a gene; V was cut back by 0 bases and J by 5 bases. The CDR3 region is CASSLVQRGMETQYF. The CDR3 DNA reads TGTGCCAGCAGCTTGGTCCAGCGGGGAATGGAGACCCAGTACTTC.

The chain links TRBV15 to TRBJ2-2; a possible D gene is TRBD2 (6 bases). Trimming stripped 1 base from V and 7 bases from J, with 13 bases between. CDR1 and CDR2 from the germline V gene are LNHNV and YYDKDF (reference sequence). This CDR3 is built from 15 residues. The CDR3 protein is CATSRVGWRGGELFF. As DNA, the CDR3 is TGTGCCACCAGCAGAGTGGGGTGGCGGGGCGGGGAGCTGTTTTTT.

This rearrangement joins TRBV11-3 to TRBJ1-1; 12 bases match TRBD1. The germline gives CDR1 SGHNT, CDR2 YENEEA. The CDR3 spans 14 residues. Trimming took 5 bases from V and 4 from J; bases not matched to a gene: 2. This CDR3 reads CASSTGQGATEAFF. CDR3 nucleotides: TGTGCCAGCAGCACGGGACAGGGGGCCACTGAAGCTTTCTTT.

This rearrangement joins TRBV11-3 to TRBJ2-5; D is possibly TRBD2 (6 bases). The germline CDR1 and CDR2 sequences are SGHNT and YENEEA. Trimming took off 5 bases at V and 2 bases at J, with 18 bases between the two ends. CDR3 length: 16 residues. The CDR3: CASSLGRGGDQETQYF. The CDR3 coding sequence is TGTGCCAGCAGCCTCGGCCGGGGCGGGGATCAAGAGACCCAGTACTTC.

CDR3 protein: CASSPGDRGHNEQFF. The CDR3 nucleotides read TGCGCCAGCAGCCCTGGGGACAGGGGGCACAATGAGCAGTTCTTC. The genes are TRBV5-1 and TRBJ2-1, with TRBD1 matching 12 bases. The CDR3 has 15 residues. Germline V gene sequence: CDR1 SGHRS, CDR2 YFSETQ. V was pared by 4 bases and J by 5 bases, with 4 bases of the junction left unmatched.

V usage is TRBV24-1 and J usage is TRBJ1-3; TRBD1 aligns across 8 bases. Germline-derived CDR1 and CDR2 are KGHDR and SFDVKD. With V trimmed by 4 bases and J by 2 bases, 3 bases remained unmatched. CDR3 length equals 15 residues. DNA for the CDR3: TGTGCCACCAGTGACCAGGGGGCGACTGGAAACACCATATATTTT. It specifies CATSDQGATGNTIYF.

The chain joins TRBV9 to TRBJ2-3, with 10 bases that match TRBD2. The CDR3 sequence is 16 residues long. J gave up 2 bases and V 1 base, and 4 bases lay outside the gene matches. Germline V CDR1 and CDR2: SGDLS, YYNGEE. This chain's CDR3 is CASSVTSGALTDTQYF. CDR3 DNA sequence: TGTGCCAGCAGCGTAACTAGCGGGGCGCTCACAGATACGCAGTATTTT.

J is TRBJ1-5 and V is TRBV6-2 or TRBV6-3; D gene uncertain. The CDR3 spans 14 residues. Germline assignment: CDR1 MNHEY and CDR2 SVGEGT. Deletions cut 0 bases from V and 6 bases from J, with 9 bases between. The CDR3 protein is CASSYSGGGQPQHF. CDR3 DNA: TGTGCCAGCAGTTACTCTGGAGGTGGTCAGCCCCAGCATTTT.

This chain connects TRBV18 to TRBJ2-5, with D perhaps given as TRBD1 or TRBD2 (6 bases each). Germline V gives CDR1 KGHSH, CDR2 LQKENI. The CDR3 is made up of 15 amino acids. V was pared by 2 bases and J by 2 bases, with 12 bases between. As DNA, the CDR3 is TGTGCCAGCTCACCAACGGGGGCGCCTCAAGAGACCCAGTACTTC. It encodes CASSPTGAPQETQYF.

This chain joins TRBV3-1 (or the pseudogene TRBV3-2) and TRBJ1-5, with D possibly TRBD1 on 5 matching bases. Germline V gives CDR1 LGHDT, CDR2 YNNKEL (reference sequence). V was pared by 1 base and J by 8 bases, with 9 bases between. The CDR3 runs to 13 residues. The CDR3 region has the DNA TGTGCCAGCAGCCAAGGCCGGGGGAAGCCCCAGCATTTT. This gives the protein CASSQGRGKPQHF.

The gene calls are TRBV25-1 and TRBJ2-1; D is undetermined. V lost 6 bases, J lost 6 bases, and 6 bases lay in between. CDR1 and CDR2 from the germline V gene are MGHDK and SYGVNS. This CDR3 contains 11 residues. The CDR3 reads CASRLGNEQFF. CDR3 DNA sequence: TGTGCCAGCAGGCTAGGCAATGAGCAGTTCTTC. The full variable domain, its missing parts supplied by reference TRBV25-1 and TRBJ2-1, is EADIYQTPRYLVIGTGKKITLECSQTMGHDKMYWYQQDPGMELHLIHYSYGVNSTEKGDLSSESTVSRIRTEHFPLTLESARPSHTSQYLCASRLGNEQFFGPGTRLTVL.

The genes are TRBV6-1 and TRBJ2-7; TRBD1 matches at 9 bases. Germline V gives CDR1 MNHNS, CDR2 SASEGT. Trimming took 3 bases from V and 3 from J; bases not matched to a gene: 3. This CDR3 is 14 amino acids long. The CDR3 loop reads CASSEGTGFYEQYF. In DNA form, the CDR3 reads TGTGCCAGCAGTGAGGGGACAGGGTTCTACGAGCAGTACTTC.

This clone was seen a handful of times. The CDR3 DNA reads as TGTGCCAGCAGTTTGAGTAGCAGGGGAGGTTCACCCCTCCACTTT. It specifies CASSLSSRGGSPLHF. The J gene is TRBJ1-6, the V gene TRBV28, with D perhaps matching TRBD1 (6 bases). The germline V gene has CDR1 MDHEN and CDR2 SYDVKM. V lost 3 bases and J 9 bases, leaving 15 bases between the germline ends. This CDR3 spans 15 amino acids.

This sequence joins TRBV30 and TRBJ1-2, with unresolved D. V gave up 4 bases and J gave up 0 bases, with 15 bases separating them. CDR3 size: 15 residues. CDR1 GTSNPN and CDR2 SVGIG come from the germline V gene (reference sequence). The CDR3 reads CAWTQAISANYGYTF. CDR3 sequence (DNA): TGTGCCTGGACTCAGGCGATAAGTGCTAACTATGGCTACACCTTC. The full variable domain, its missing parts supplied by reference TRBV30 and TRBJ1-2, is SQTIHQWPATLVQPVGSPLSLECTVEGTSNPNLYWYRQAAGRGLQLLFYSVGIGQISSEVPQNLSASRPQDRQFILSSKKLLLSDSGFYLCAWTQAISANYGYTFGSGTRLTVV.

The chain links TRBV27 to TRBJ2-1; TRBD2 matches 14 bases. V was clipped by 3 bases and J by 8 bases; unmatched bases: 9. The V gene's germline CDR1 is MNHEY and CDR2 SMNVEV (reference sequence). There are 17 residues in the CDR3. The CDR3 region is CASSLKGGLAGVYEQFF. The CDR3 coding sequence is TGTGCCAGCAGTTTGAAAGGGGGACTAGCGGGGGTCTATGAGCAGTTCTTC.

V and J are TRBV19 and TRBJ2-1; D not resolved. This CDR3 is 13 amino acids long. Trimming removed 2 bases at V and 6 bases at J, with 8 bases between. Germline loops: CDR1 LNHDA, CDR2 SQIVND (reference sequence). CDR3 amino acids: CASSIKGPNEQFF. CDR3 DNA: TGTGCCAGTAGTATAAAAGGGCCCAATGAGCAGTTCTTC.

This sequence joins TRBV9 and TRBJ2-5; D is perhaps TRBD2 (6 bases). V was shortened by 0 bases and J by 0 bases, with 15 bases between the two germline ends. The CDR3 sequence is 17 residues long. Germline V gene lookup returns CDR1 SGDLS and CDR2 YYNGEE. The CDR3 DNA is TGTGCCAGCAGCGTAGCCCCGGGCGCGGGGTACCAAGAGACCCAGTACTTC. Encoded protein: CASSVAPGAGYQETQYF.